Listed here are 15 T cell receptor beta chains from one sample, sequenced in a study of blood T cells in healthy people across ages. A sample-barcoded 5' primer and a J-beta primer mix were used in a second PCR of roughly 6 to 11 cycles. TCRdb fed the 5' RACE reads into MiXCR, producing one record per CDR3 protein. The table lists some 1,800,000 distinct CDR3 sequences, around 42% of them singletons. Sequencing input: blood. The receptors were sampled from a human donor in good health.

This clonotype has more than one count but fewer than ten. The chain combines TRBV28 with TRBJ2-5; TRBD1 agrees at 7 bases. Trimming removed 3 bases from V and 1 base from J; junction bases left unmatched: 5. The CDR3 consists of 15 residues. Germline loops: CDR1 MDHEN, CDR2 SYDVKM. The CDR3 bases are TGTGCCAGCAGTTTCCTGGGACAGAGCCAAGAGACCCAGTACTTC. Translating it yields CASSFLGQSQETQYF.

The V and J genes are TRBV5-1 and TRBJ1-1; tentative D call: TRBD1 (5 bases). The germline V and J ends were trimmed by 5 bases and 4 bases, with 18 bases remaining between them. The CDR3 is made up of 15 amino acids. In germline, CDR1 is SGHRS, CDR2 YFSETQ. The CDR3: CASSKDSGSGTEAFF. As DNA, the CDR3 is TGCGCCAGCAGTAAGGACTCAGGGAGCGGCACTGAAGCTTTCTTT.

This clonotype has just a few counts. The DNA of the CDR3 is TGTGCCAGCAGCTTTGAGCGGGGAGAAGTTTACAATGAGCAGTTCTTC. Amino acids: CASSFERGEVYNEQFF. The chain links TRBV7-2 to TRBJ2-1; 7 nucleotides match TRBD2. The germline V gene encodes CDR1 SGHTA and CDR2 FQGNSA. V lost 3 bases and J lost 4; bases outside the gene matches: 9. This CDR3 region has 16 residues.

The chain uses TRBV20-1 and TRBJ1-1; no definite D call. Per the germline V gene, CDR1 is DFQATT and CDR2 is SNEGSKA (reference sequence). The V end was cut by 0 bases, the J end by 2 bases, with 13 bases between. There are 15 residues in the CDR3. The CDR3 spells CSARDWNSSNTEAFF. CDR3 DNA: TGCAGTGCTAGAGATTGGAACAGTTCAAACACTGAAGCTTTCTTT.

The chain uses TRBV7-2 and TRBJ2-5; D is ambiguous. The CDR3 is 18 residues long. Germline V lookup: CDR1 SGHTA, CDR2 FQGNSA. Trimming shortened V by 5 bases and J by 5 bases, and 27 bases separated the two germline ends. CDR3 sequence: CASSASFRVRVSEETQYF. In DNA, the CDR3 is TGTGCCAGCAGCGCATCATTTAGGGTTCGGGTCTCGGAGGAGACCCAGTACTTC.

The gene calls are TRBV6-5 and TRBJ2-4, with D possibly matching TRBD1 (6 bases). Trimming took 6 bases from V and 13 from J, leaving 25 bases between them. The V gene's germline CDR1 is MNHEY and CDR2 SVGAGI. This CDR3 has 15 amino acids. The CDR3 reads CASRSTGRRRGEQYF. Here the CDR3 DNA reads TGTGCCAGCAGGTCCACAGGGCGACGACGGGGTGAGCAGTACTTC.

This chain links TRBV30 with TRBJ1-6; the D gene is possibly TRBD1 (5 bases). CDR1 and CDR2 from the germline V gene are GTSNPN and SVGIG (reference sequence). V was shortened by 0 bases and J by 6 bases, with 6 bases between the two germline ends. This CDR3 is 13 amino acids long. The CDR3 loop is CAWSVRGNSPLHF. The DNA for the CDR3 is TGTGCCTGGAGTGTGAGGGGTAATTCACCCCTCCACTTT.

This clonotype was counted only a few times. The chain recombines TRBV29-1 with TRBJ2-7; 12 bases are a match to TRBD1. Germline V gene sequence: CDR1 SQVTM, CDR2 ANQGSEA. This CDR3 spans 16 amino acids. The V segment lost 2 bases and the J segment 2 bases; nucleotides outside the gene matches: 7. The CDR3 spells CSVERGQGARTYEQYF. In DNA, the CDR3 is TGCAGCGTTGAAAGGGGACAGGGGGCGCGAACCTACGAGCAGTACTTC.

This clonotype came up a few times. The rearrangement joins TRBV5-1 to TRBJ2-4, with TRBD2 as a possible D gene (6 bases). Germline lookup yields CDR1 SGHRS and CDR2 YFSETQ. V was shortened by 0 bases and J by 6 bases, with 13 bases between the two germline ends. CDR3 size: 15 residues. The chain's CDR3 is CASSLGPGLLNIQYF. The CDR3 coding sequence is TGCGCCAGCAGCTTGGGGCCGGGACTGCTAAACATTCAGTACTTC.

The genes are TRBV13 and TRBJ2-7; TRBD2 matches at 13 bases. J was trimmed by 6 bases and V by 4 bases; bases with no gene match: 3. The CDR3 covers 14 residues. Germline V lookup: CDR1 PRHDT, CDR2 FYEKMQ (reference sequence). The CDR3 DNA reads as TGTGCCAGCAGCTCACTAGCGGGGGGGAGCGAGCAGTACTTC. Protein: CASSSLAGGSEQYF.

The rearrangement joins TRBV6-2 or TRBV6-3 to TRBJ1-5; D perhaps matches TRBD1 (6 bases). Germline CDR1 reads MNHEY; CDR2 reads SVGEGT. The CDR3 has 16 amino acids. Trimming shortened V by 5 bases and J by 0 bases, and 14 bases separated the two germline ends. The CDR3 DNA reads as TGTGCCAGCAGTCATCCAGGGGCGGGTAGCAATCAGCCCCAGCATTTT. Translated, it gives CASSHPGAGSNQPQHF.

CDR3 sequence reads: CASTLDTWDYEQYF. The DNA for the CDR3 is TGTGCCAGCACGCTAGACACCTGGGACTACGAGCAGTACTTC. The chain recombines TRBV7-2 with TRBJ2-5; D gene uncertain. Judging by the DNA end, TRBJ2-7 fits better; the J call may be wrong. In germline, CDR1 is SGHTA, CDR2 FQGNSA. The CDR3 sequence is 14 residues long.

The chain links TRBV20-1 to TRBJ2-1; weak D call: TRBD1 (5 bases). Trimming took off 3 bases at V and 8 bases at J, with 11 bases between the two ends. The CDR3 runs 12 residues. Germline CDR1 reads DFQATT; CDR2 reads SNEGSKA (reference sequence). CDR3 region: CSASPRAHEQFF. DNA for the CDR3: TGCAGTGCTAGTCCCAGGGCCCATGAGCAGTTCTTC.

The chain is built from TRBV30 and TRBJ2-1; D is ambiguous. Trimming removed 4 bases from V and 9 bases from J, with 10 bases in between. The CDR3 loop spans 11 amino acids. Germline CDR1 and CDR2: GTSNPN and SVGIG (reference sequence). This CDR3 is CAWKSVTEQFF. The CDR3 DNA sequence: TGTGCCTGGAAAAGTGTTACTGAGCAGTTCTTC.

This chain joins TRBV28 and TRBJ2-5; 9 bases align to TRBD2. The CDR3 is made up of 15 amino acids. V was clipped by 5 bases and J by 11 bases; unmatched bases: 15. The V gene's germline CDR1 is MDHEN and CDR2 SYDVKM. The CDR3 sequence: CASSPAGLAAREQYF. The CDR3 bases are TGTGCCAGCAGTCCGGCGGGACTAGCCGCTCGGGAGCAGTACTTC.